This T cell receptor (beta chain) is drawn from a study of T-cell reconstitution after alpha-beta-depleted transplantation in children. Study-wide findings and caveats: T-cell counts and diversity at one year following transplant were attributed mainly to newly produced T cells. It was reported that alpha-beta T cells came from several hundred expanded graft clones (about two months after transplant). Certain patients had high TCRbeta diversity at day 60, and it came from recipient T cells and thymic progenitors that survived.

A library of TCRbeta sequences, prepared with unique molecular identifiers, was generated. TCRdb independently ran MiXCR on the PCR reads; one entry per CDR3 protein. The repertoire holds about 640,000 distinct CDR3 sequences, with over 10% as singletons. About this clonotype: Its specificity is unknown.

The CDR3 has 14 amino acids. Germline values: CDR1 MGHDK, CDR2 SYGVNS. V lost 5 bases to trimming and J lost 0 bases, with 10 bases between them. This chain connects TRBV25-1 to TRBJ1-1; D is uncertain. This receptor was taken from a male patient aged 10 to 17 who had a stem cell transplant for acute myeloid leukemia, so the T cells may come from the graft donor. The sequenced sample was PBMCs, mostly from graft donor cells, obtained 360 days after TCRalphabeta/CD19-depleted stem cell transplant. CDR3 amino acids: CASSSTALNTEAFF. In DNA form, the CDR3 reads TGTGCCAGCAGTTCTACCGCATTGAACACTGAAGCTTTCTTT.